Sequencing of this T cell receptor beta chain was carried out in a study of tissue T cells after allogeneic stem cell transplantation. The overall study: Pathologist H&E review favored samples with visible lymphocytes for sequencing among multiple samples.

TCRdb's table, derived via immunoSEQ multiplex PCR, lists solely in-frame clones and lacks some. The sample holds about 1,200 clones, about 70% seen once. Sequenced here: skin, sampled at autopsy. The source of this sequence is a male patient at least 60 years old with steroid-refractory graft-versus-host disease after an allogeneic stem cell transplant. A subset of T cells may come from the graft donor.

The CDR3 sequence is CASTRGSNQPQHF. CDR3 DNA: TGTGCCAGCACTCGGGGCAGCAATCAGCCCCAGCATTTT. The chain combines TRBV2 with TRBJ1-5; possible D gene TRBD1, 5 bases. This CDR3 comprises 13 residues. Trimming took off 7 bases at V and 1 base at J, with 8 bases between the two ends. CDR1 is SNHLY, CDR2 FYNNEI, per germline.